A single sample gave rise to the 8 T cell receptor beta chains below, sequenced in a study of cytomegalovirus exposure and HLA in healthy donors. It was with 60 Vbeta and 13 Jbeta primers that the PCR ran. Assay used: immunoSEQ multiplex PCR; TCRdb lists only in-frame clones, some missing. There are some 95,000 clones in the sample; about 70% occur only once, and about 2% lies in the top ten. The sample consisted of PBMCs. The receptor set was obtained from a man between 25 and 39 years old in good health and CMV-seronegative.

This rearrangement joins TRBV27 to TRBJ2-7; 11 bases are a match to TRBD2. Germline V gives CDR1 MNHEY, CDR2 SMNVEV (reference sequence). The junction had 15 bases not matched to a gene; V was cut back by 5 bases and J by 6 bases. The CDR3 contains 17 residues. CDR3 amino acids: CASSPTSGMPPSGEQYF. The CDR3 coding sequence is TGTGCCAGCAGTCCGACTAGCGGGATGCCTCCTTCGGGCGAGCAGTACTTC.

The rearrangement uses TRBV9 and TRBJ2-3; D is ambiguous. The CDR3 runs to 15 residues. Germline CDR1 is SGDLS and CDR2 is YYNGEE. The V end was cut by 0 bases, the J end by 4 bases, with 12 bases between. The CDR3 sequence is CASSVELGWADTQYF. CDR3 nucleotides: TGTGCCAGCAGCGTAGAGCTCGGGTGGGCAGATACGCAGTATTTT. Full variable domain (outside the CDR3, taken from reference TRBV9 and TRBJ2-3): DSGVTQTPKHLITATGQRVTLRCSPRSGDLSVYWYQQSLDQGLQFLIQYYNGEERAKGNILERFSAQQFPDLHSELNLSSLELGDSALYFCASSVELGWADTQYFGPGTRLTVL.

CDR3 coding DNA: TGTGCCAGCAGCTTCGGCCCAGCGTATGGCTACACCTTC. Its protein is CASSFGPAYGYTF. V usage is TRBV5-5 and J usage is TRBJ1-2; D uncertain. The germline gives CDR1 SGHKS, CDR2 YYEKEE (reference sequence). The CDR3 has 13 residues. Trimming removed 2 bases at V and 5 bases at J, with 10 bases between. Full variable domain (outside the CDR3, taken from reference TRBV5-5 and TRBJ1-2): DAGVTQSPTHLIKTRGQQVTLRCSPISGHKSVSWYQQVLGQGPQFIFQYYEKEERGRGNFPDRFSARQFPNYSSELNVNALLLGDSALYLCASSFGPAYGYTFGSGTRLTVV.

This clone was seen once. The gene calls are TRBV6-6 and TRBJ2-3; TRBD2 agrees at 15 bases. Germline V gives CDR1 MNHNY, CDR2 SVGAGI (reference sequence). J gave up 12 bases and V 5 bases, and 9 bases lay outside the gene matches. This CDR3 has 15 amino acids. Written as DNA, the CDR3 is TGTGCCAGCAGTCCGGGACTAGCGGGGGGCCCTTCACAGTATTTT. Translated, it gives CASSPGLAGGPSQYF.

The table lists this clone with a count of one. The V call is TRBV30, the J call TRBJ1-2, with 11 bases lining up with TRBD1. The germline V gene encodes CDR1 GTSNPN and CDR2 SVGIG (reference sequence). J was trimmed by 7 bases and V by 1 base; bases with no gene match: 8. The CDR3 is 15 residues long. The CDR3 nucleotides are TGTGCCTGGAGTGCCTGGACAGGGGGCGCCGGTGGCTACACCTTC. Translated, it gives CAWSAWTGGAGGYTF.

J is TRBJ1-1 and V is TRBV10-3; D is perhaps TRBD1 (5 bases). Germline lookup yields CDR1 ENHRY and CDR2 SYGVKD. Trimming pared 0 bases from V and 5 bases from J, leaving 10 bases between. This CDR3 contains 14 residues. CDR3: CAISESPGHTEAFF. In DNA, the CDR3 is TGTGCCATCAGTGAGTCCCCAGGACATACTGAAGCTTTCTTT.

The chain joins TRBV4-3 to TRBJ1-1, with TRBD1 as a possible D gene (5 bases). CDR1 and CDR2 (germline): LGHNA, YSLEER. This CDR3 comprises 15 residues. V was cut by 4 bases and J by 4 bases, with 16 bases left in between. The CDR3, as DNA: TGCGCCAGCAGCCGCTCCTCAGGGCTTGGCACTGAAGCTTTCTTT. Its translation is CASSRSSGLGTEAFF.

The chain has TRBV27 and TRBJ2-4; the D is unclear. CDR3 length: 13 amino acids. V was shortened by 5 bases and J by 3 bases, with 8 bases between the two germline ends. The germline CDR1 and CDR2 sequences are MNHEY and SMNVEV (reference sequence). The CDR3 here is CASSPVSKNIQYF. The CDR3 coding sequence is TGTGCCAGCAGTCCGGTTAGCAAAAACATTCAGTACTTC.